This TCR beta chain was captured by sequencing in a study of metastatic and nonmetastatic thyroid tumors. Overall study: A comparison of repertoires was made across blood and tumor or nodule tissue from malignant and benign thyroid patients. Overall study findings and caveats: Reported TCR beta diversity, measured in blood and tumor, was significantly higher for malignant thyroid tumors than for benign nodules.

On this clone itself: What it binds is unknown.

Trimming removed 4 bases at V and 1 base at J, with 14 bases between. This CDR3 has 16 amino acids. Germline assignment: CDR1 SGDLS and CDR2 YYNGEE. MiXCR reprocessed the PCR reads for TCRdb. This table has more than 5,500 clones, over 15% appearing once. Each patient came to thyroid surgery without any prior treatment (of any kind). Sequenced: adjacent normal tissue. The chain carries TRBV9 and TRBJ2-2; D may correspond to TRBD1 or TRBD2 (5 bases each). This sequence was found in a male donor with papillary thyroid cancer or a benign thyroid nodule (not recorded which). Some clones in this sample may be carry-over from other donors' samples. The CDR3 region has the DNA TGTGCCAGCAGCTTAGGGTGGGACGTGAACACCGGGGAGCTGTTTTTT. Its protein is CASSLGWDVNTGELFF.